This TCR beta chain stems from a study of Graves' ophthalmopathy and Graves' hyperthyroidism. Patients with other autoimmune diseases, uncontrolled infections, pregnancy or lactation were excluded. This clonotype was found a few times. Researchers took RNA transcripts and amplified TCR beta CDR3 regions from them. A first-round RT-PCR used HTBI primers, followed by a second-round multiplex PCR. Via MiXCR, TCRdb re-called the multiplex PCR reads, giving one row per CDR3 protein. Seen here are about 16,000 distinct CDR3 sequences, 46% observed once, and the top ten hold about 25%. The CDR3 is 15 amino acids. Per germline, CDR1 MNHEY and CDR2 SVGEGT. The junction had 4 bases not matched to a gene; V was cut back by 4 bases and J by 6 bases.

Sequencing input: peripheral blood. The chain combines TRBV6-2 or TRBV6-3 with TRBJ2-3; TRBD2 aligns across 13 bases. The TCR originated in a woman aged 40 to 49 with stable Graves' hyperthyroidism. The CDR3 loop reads CASSSGLAGPDTQYF. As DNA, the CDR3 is TGTGCCAGCAGTTCGGGACTAGCGGGGCCCGATACGCAGTATTTT.